The subject of this entry is one TCR beta chain. Original data processing: Nucleated cell counts were estimated from reference gene primer amplification. Data came from immunoSEQ multiplex PCR; TCRdb stores just in-frame clones and leaves some out. V, J and clone size are taken as reported in that table, and D and trimming were inferred from the DNA itself. The sample carries around 270,000 clones, roughly 84% recorded once. This sample stems from a study of blood T cell repertoires in COVID-19. Study summary: Collection of acute and convalescent COVID-19 samples took place in the United States, Italy and Spain. T cells, B-cell-depleted T cells, or PBMCs provided the cDNA or gDNA that served as material.

CDR1 and CDR2 from the germline V gene are MDHEN and SYDVKM. Trimming left V 7 bases short and J 6 bases short, with 16 bases between. The CDR3 contains 14 residues. The gene calls are TRBV28 and TRBJ1-5; maybe TRBD1 (5 bases). This sequence originates from a man aged 55 to 70 with acute or convalescent COVID-19. Sequencing used peripheral blood. CDR3 DNA: TGTGCCAGCACTCTAATGGGGGGGGGTCAGCCCCAGCATTTT. It yields the protein CASTLMGGGQPQHF.